The clone carrying this T cell receptor (beta chain) was seen more than once but under ten times. Its specificity is not known. This specimen comes from a study of chemoradiotherapy in HPV16-positive cancers. The CDR3 extends over 16 amino acids. Trimming cost V 6 bases and J 4 bases; bases outside gene matches: 12. From germline, CDR1 is LNHDA and CDR2 SQIVND (reference sequence). Notes on the study in general: The functional HPV-specific definition rests on just a couple of HPV16-positive patients.

The assay was immunoSEQ multiplex PCR, and TCRdb's table has in-frame clones only and misses some. The profile covers 8,000 or so clones, with around 68% appearing a single time and approximately 31% taken by the ten largest. The chain combines TRBV19 with TRBJ2-1; 7 positions match TRBD1. This sequence originates from a human donor with HPV-associated anogenital cancer. Sampling took place from a patient who underwent chemoradiotherapy. The CDR3: CASRQTYRGDYNEQFF. CDR3 nucleotide sequence: TGTGCCAGTAGACAAACATACAGGGGTGATTACAATGAGCAGTTCTTC.